The 30 T cell receptor beta chains below come from one sample, sequenced in a study of shared clonotypes between healthy human individuals. Profiling relied on immunoSEQ multiplex PCR, and the TCRdb table lists in-frame clones only, not all of them. The table records about 490,000 clones, approximately 80% of them present only once. The material sequenced was PBMCs. The receptors here all came from a woman aged 40 to 49 in good health. Some clones in this sample may be carry-over from other donors' samples.

The V gene is TRBV30, the J gene TRBJ1-2, with D possibly matching TRBD1 (5 bases). The V gene lost 5 bases and the J gene lost 5 bases, with 15 bases spanning the gap. CDR3 length: 13 amino acids. CDR1 and CDR2 from the germline V gene are GTSNPN and SVGIG (reference sequence). CDR3: CAWGRGYDYGYTF. DNA for the CDR3: TGTGCCTGGGGTAGGGGTTACGATTATGGCTACACCTTC.

The chain couples TRBV7-2 to TRBJ2-3; D is uncertain. Germline V gives CDR1 SGHTA, CDR2 FQGNSA. The CDR3 contains 13 residues. V shed 5 bases and J shed 8 bases, with 14 bases lying between them. CDR3 sequence: CASSPHTRGTQYF. CDR3 nucleotides: TGTGCCAGCAGCCCCCACACGAGAGGTACGCAGTATTTT.

This clone was recorded only once. The V gene is TRBV9, the J gene TRBJ2-6; maybe TRBD2 (5 bases). Trimming pared 4 bases from V and 5 bases from J, leaving 22 bases between. Germline CDR1 is SGDLS and CDR2 is YYNGEE. This CDR3 comprises 18 residues. CDR3 nucleotides: TGTGCCAGCAGCCCTGGCTATGGGGAGTTTGTACGGGCCAACGTCCTGACTTTC. Protein: CASSPGYGEFVRANVLTF.

V is TRBV5-8 and J is TRBJ2-3; D remains ambiguous. Trimming cost V 7 bases and J 0 bases, with 9 bases left between them. The CDR3 consists of 13 residues. Germline V CDR1 and CDR2: SGHTS, YDEGEE. CDR3 bases: TGTGCCAGCCGAGCGCTTAGCACAGATACGCAGTATTTT. Translating it yields CASRALSTDTQYF.

The CDR3 region has the DNA TGTGCCAGCTCACCACCGTATGGGCAAGAGACCCAGTACTTC. Residues: CASSPPYGQETQYF. This chain connects TRBV18 to TRBJ2-5; D is unclear. The CDR3 covers 14 residues. Trimming pared 0 bases from V and 2 bases from J, leaving 7 bases between. Germline CDR1 KGHSH, CDR2 LQKENI.

V is TRBV28 and J is TRBJ2-2; weak D call: TRBD1 (6 bases). This CDR3 has 14 amino acids. Germline V gene data show CDR1 as MDHEN and CDR2 as SYDVKM. Trimming removed 4 bases from V and 4 bases from J, with 10 bases in between. The chain's CDR3 is CASSSGQLTGELFF. In DNA form, the CDR3 reads TGTGCCAGCAGTTCTGGACAGCTCACCGGGGAGCTGTTTTTT.

Comments on this clone: A far larger clone is one base from this, pointing to a likely read error. V is TRBV4-1 and J is TRBJ1-2, with D tentatively TRBD1 (5 bases). The CDR3 consists of 18 residues. V was trimmed by 0 bases and J by 3 bases, leaving 20 bases between them. Germline CDR1 reads MGHRA; CDR2 reads YSYEKL. CDR3 sequence reads: CASSQELFVGGFHYGYTF. The CDR3 DNA sequence: TGCGCCAGCAGCCAAGAGTTGTTTGTGGGGGGATTCCACTATGGCTACACCTTC.

The V and J genes are TRBV7-2 and TRBJ1-5; D perhaps matches TRBD1 (5 bases). Germline CDR1 is SGHTA and CDR2 is FQGNSA. V gave up 0 bases and J gave up 5 bases, with 8 bases separating them. The CDR3 is made up of 14 amino acids. The CDR3, as DNA: TGTGCCAGCAGCTTAGCGTCGGGGGATCAGCCCCAGCATTTT. Translation: CASSLASGDQPQHF.

V gene TRBV29-1 combines with J gene TRBJ1-2; maybe TRBD1 (6 bases). Trimming stripped 7 bases from V and 8 bases from J, with 14 bases between. Germline CDR1 is SQVTM and CDR2 is ANQGSEA. This CDR3 has 11 residues. CDR3 in amino acids: CSAFRGEGYTF. Written as DNA, the CDR3 is TGCAGCGCGTTTAGGGGGGAAGGCTACACCTTC. Based on the CDR3 plus reference TRBV29-1 and TRBJ1-2, the full variable domain is SAVISQKPSRDICQRGTSLTIQCQVDSQVTMMFWYRQQPGQSLTLIATANQGSEATYESGFVIDKFPISRPNLTFSTLTVSNMSPEDSSIYLCSAFRGEGYTFGSGTRLTVV.

With respect to this clone: Different DNA sequences within this sample yield the same CDR3. This chain connects TRBV18 to TRBJ2-1, with D unclear. In germline, CDR1 is KGHSH, CDR2 LQKENI. This CDR3 is built from 12 residues. Trimming took off 2 bases at V and 7 bases at J, with 6 bases between the two ends. The DNA of the CDR3 is TGTGCCAGCTCACCAGGCAGGAATGAGCAGTTCTTC. Amino acid sequence: CASSPGRNEQFF.

As DNA, the CDR3 is TGTGCCAGCAGCCTCCACACGGGCGGGGGCTATGGCTACACCTTC. Its protein product is CASSLHTGGGYGYTF. The chain joins TRBV14 to TRBJ1-2, with D possibly being TRBD1 (5 bases). This CDR3 has 15 amino acids. Germline CDR1 SGHDN, CDR2 FVKESK. The V gene lost 4 bases and the J gene lost 4 bases, with 16 bases spanning the gap.

V gene TRBV28 combines with J gene TRBJ2-5; D call uncertain. The CDR3 has 13 residues. Germline V lookup: CDR1 MDHEN, CDR2 SYDVKM. V dropped 4 bases and J dropped 5 bases, with 11 bases sitting between them. The CDR3: CASSSGSWETQYF. In nucleotides, the CDR3 is TGTGCCAGCAGTTCTGGTAGCTGGGAGACCCAGTACTTC. Variable domain in full (rest from reference TRBV28 and TRBJ2-5): DVKVTQSSRYLVKRTGEKVFLECVQDMDHENMFWYRQDPGLGLRLIYFSYDVKMKEKGDIPEGYSVSREKKERFSLILESASTNQTSMYLCASSSGSWETQYFGPGTRLLVL.

V gene TRBV7-8 combines with J gene TRBJ1-1; the D is unclear. V lost 6 bases and J lost 1, with 6 bases in between. Germline-derived CDR1 and CDR2 are SGHVS and FQNEAQ. The CDR3 has 12 amino acids. CDR3 DNA sequence: TGTGCCAGCAGTATAGGGAACACTGAAGCTTTCTTT. Amino acid sequence: CASSIGNTEAFF.

This clone was seen a handful of times. The J gene is TRBJ2-7, the V gene TRBV7-8, with D possibly being TRBD1 (6 bases). CDR3 length: 18 residues. Germline V gives CDR1 SGHVS, CDR2 FQNEAQ. Trimming took off 1 base at V and 3 bases at J, with 22 bases between the two ends. The chain's CDR3 is CASSLVGGRGSFYYEQYF. The CDR3 nucleotides are TGTGCCAGCAGCTTAGTTGGGGGTAGGGGGTCCTTTTACTACGAGCAGTACTTC.

This chain connects TRBV27 to TRBJ2-5; tentatively, D is TRBD1 (5 bases). Trimming pared 5 bases from V and 0 bases from J, leaving 10 bases between. CDR1 and CDR2 from the germline V gene are MNHEY and SMNVEV (reference sequence). The CDR3 has 14 amino acids. The CDR3 DNA reads TGTGCCAGCAGTGCCGACAGATACCAAGAGACCCAGTACTTC. Translating gives CASSADRYQETQYF.

In this sample, this clone turned up a few times. CDR3 sequence: CAISRDRGLNGYTF. The DNA for the CDR3 is TGTGCCATCAGCCGGGACAGGGGGTTGAATGGCTACACCTTC. This chain uses TRBV10-3 with TRBJ1-2, with 11 nucleotides matching TRBD1. V shed 6 bases, J shed 6 bases, and the junction held 6 bases outside the gene matches. Per the germline V gene, CDR1 is ENHRY and CDR2 is SYGVKD. This CDR3 has 14 residues.

This chain joins TRBV27 and TRBJ2-7; 9 nucleotides match TRBD2. The CDR3 contains 15 residues. With V trimmed by 9 bases and J by 5 bases, 14 bases remained unmatched. Germline lookup yields CDR1 MNHEY and CDR2 SMNVEV (reference sequence). The CDR3 bases are TGTGCCAGTGGGGGACTAGCCGGGAATCTCCACGAGCAGTACTTC. Amino acids: CASGGLAGNLHEQYF.

This chain links TRBV7-2 with TRBJ2-3; D is unclear. Between the trimmed V and J ends, which lost 2 bases and 2 bases, there was a span of 20 bases. This CDR3 contains 18 residues. Germline V gene data show CDR1 as SGHTA and CDR2 as FQGNSA. The CDR3 is CASSLKGLSGSITDTQYF. In nucleotides, the CDR3 is TGTGCCAGCAGCTTAAAAGGTTTAAGTGGGTCCATCACAGATACGCAGTATTTT.

CDR3 in DNA: TGTGCCAGTAGTATAGCTACGGTTGGGGACCGTTCCTACGAGCAGTACTTC. As protein: CASSIATVGDRSYEQYF. This chain uses TRBV19 with TRBJ2-7; tentatively, D is TRBD1 or TRBD2 (5 bases each). Trimming stripped 1 base from V and 1 base from J, with 17 bases between. The CDR3 has 17 residues. The germline gives CDR1 LNHDA, CDR2 SQIVND (reference sequence). The complete variable domain, with remaining parts taken from reference TRBV19 and TRBJ2-7, reads DGGITQSPKYLFRKEGQNVTLSCEQNLNHDAMYWYRQDPGQGLRLIYYSQIVNDFQKGDIAEGYSVSREKKESFPLTVTSAQKNPTAFYLCASSIATVGDRSYEQYFGPGTRLTVT.

V is TRBV4-2 and J is TRBJ2-5; 7 bases are a match to TRBD2. The end of the DNA fits TRBJ2-7 better, so the J call may be wrong. The CDR3 spans 16 residues. Germline V gives CDR1 LGHNA, CDR2 YNFKEQ. The CDR3 here is CASSQAWRGSSYEQYF. The CDR3, as DNA: TGTGCCAGCAGCCAAGCCTGGCGGGGGAGCTCCTACGAGCAGTACTTC.

This clone was counted ten times or more. Other DNA sequences in this specimen translate into the identical CDR3. V and J are TRBV30 and TRBJ2-3; D is possibly TRBD2 (6 bases). Trimming took 5 bases from V and 14 from J, leaving 20 bases between them. The CDR3 contains 12 residues. CDR1 is GTSNPN and CDR2 is SVGIG in the germline V gene (reference sequence). CDR3 sequence: CAWGAGFHSVYF. As DNA, the CDR3 is TGTGCCTGGGGTGCGGGGTTTCATAGTGTGTATTTT.

This clone occurred many times. This rearrangement joins TRBV4-1 to TRBJ2-1, with a tentative D call TRBD2 (5 bases). Trimming shortened V by 5 bases and J by 4 bases, and 15 bases separated the two germline ends. Germline CDR1 and CDR2: MGHRA and YSYEKL. This CDR3 contains 15 residues. CDR3 residues: CASSVPRESYNEQFF. CDR3 nucleotides: TGCGCCAGCAGCGTCCCGAGGGAAAGTTACAATGAGCAGTTCTTC.

The V call is TRBV5-6, the J call TRBJ1-1; possibly TRBD1 for D (5 bases). The V and J ends lost 3 bases and 0 bases respectively, with 12 bases between them. This CDR3 contains 15 residues. Looked up from germline, CDR1 is SGHDT and CDR2 is YYEEEE. In DNA form, the CDR3 reads TGTGCCAGCAGCTCGTGGGGACGGCTGAACACTGAAGCTTTCTTT. Protein sequence: CASSSWGRLNTEAFF. Looking up the rest from reference TRBV5-6 and TRBJ1-1 gives the full variable domain: DAGVTQSPTHLIKTRGQQVTLRCSPKSGHDTVSWYQQALGQGPQFIFQYYEEEERQRGNFPDRFSGHQFPNYSSELNVNALLLGDSALYLCASSSWGRLNTEAFFGQGTRLTVV.

This clone is a singleton in its sample. This chain links TRBV25-1 with TRBJ1-4, with D tentatively TRBD1 (5 bases). This CDR3 region has 15 residues. CDR1 is MGHDK and CDR2 is SYGVNS in the germline V gene. Trimming shortened V by 2 bases and J by 0 bases, and 7 bases separated the two germline ends. CDR3 nucleotides: TGTGCCAGCAGTGAAAGGGGAACAACTAATGAAAAACTGTTTTTT. As protein: CASSERGTTNEKLFF.

V usage is TRBV25-1 and J usage is TRBJ2-7; 12 bases map to TRBD2. The ends lost 2 bases at V and 6 bases at J; junction bases unmatched: 5. CDR1 is MGHDK, CDR2 SYGVNS, per germline. The CDR3 is 15 residues long. Here the CDR3 reads CASSEPTSGRGEQYF. As DNA, the CDR3 is TGTGCCAGCAGTGAACCGACTAGCGGGAGAGGCGAGCAGTACTTC.

The chain couples TRBV5-8 to TRBJ1-5, with D perhaps TRBD1 (5 bases). CDR1 and CDR2 from the germline V gene are SGHTS and YDEGEE. The V and J ends lost 2 bases and 5 bases respectively, with 8 bases between them. The CDR3 spans 13 residues. CDR3 DNA: TGTGCCAGCAGCTTCCGGGGGGATCAGCCCCAGCATTTT. This encodes CASSFRGDQPQHF.

The V call is TRBV5-4, the J call TRBJ2-3; D is perhaps TRBD1 (5 bases). The CDR3 is 15 residues long. The V end lost 2 bases, the J end lost 0 bases, and 10 bases lay between the germline ends. From germline, CDR1 is SGHNT and CDR2 YYREEE (reference sequence). Here the CDR3 DNA reads TGTGCCAGCAGCTTTCCGACAGATAGCACAGATACGCAGTATTTT. Protein sequence: CASSFPTDSTDTQYF.

In DNA form, the CDR3 reads TGTGCCAGCAGCTCGGGGACAGGCCTTCATAGAGAGACCCAGTACTTC. This gives the protein CASSSGTGLHRETQYF. J is TRBJ2-5 and V is TRBV11-2, with 8 nucleotides matching TRBD1. The V and J ends lost 4 bases and 4 bases, in that order; junction bases with no gene match: 11. The CDR3 loop spans 16 amino acids. Germline CDR1 is SGHAT and CDR2 is FQNNGV. Together with reference TRBV11-2 and TRBJ2-5, the CDR3 gives the full variable domain: EAGVAQSPRYKIIEKRQSVAFWCNPISGHATLYWYQQILGQGPKLLIQFQNNGVVDDSQLPKDRFSAERLKGVDSTLKIQPAKLEDSAVYLCASSSGTGLHRETQYFGPGTRLLVL.

The chain has TRBV7-9 and TRBJ1-1, with D uncertain. V was clipped by 5 bases and J by 4 bases, with 11 bases between them. This CDR3 comprises 13 residues. CDR1 and CDR2 from the germline V gene are SEHNR and FQNEAQ (reference sequence). The CDR3, as DNA: TGTGCCAGCAGCCGGAGAGGAGGCACTGAAGCTTTCTTT. Its protein product is CASSRRGGTEAFF.

Only a few counts were recorded for this clone. The CDR3 region has the DNA TGTGCCAGCAGTTTCTCAGGGGCACAGCAGTTCTTC. Translation: CASSFSGAQQFF. V gene TRBV27 combines with J gene TRBJ2-1; possible D gene TRBD1, 6 bases. The CDR3 covers 12 residues. Germline CDR1 reads MNHEY; CDR2 reads SMNVEV (reference sequence). V gave up 3 bases and J gave up 11 bases, with 11 bases separating them.